A single T cell receptor (beta chain) is shown here with its context. Its antigen is unidentified. This sample is drawn from a study of cytomegalovirus exposure and HLA in healthy donors. Notes on the study in general: In vitro checks showed that a few CMV-associated chains really do target CMV antigens. The study put 150 or so TCR beta chains on its list as cytomegalovirus-associated. Per published accounts, TCR beta sequences correctly predicted the HLA-A and HLA-B alleles of most subjects. The classifier reportedly diagnosed cytomegalovirus status with high specificity and sensitivity.

The ends were cut back, 3 bases at V and 0 bases at J, with 9 bases in the middle. CDR3 length: 15 amino acids. The germline gives CDR1 SGHVS, CDR2 FQNEAQ. Primers included in the PCR were 60 Vbeta and 13 Jbeta primers. This table comes from immunoSEQ multiplex PCR, and its TCRdb copy is limited to in-frame clones, with some not included. The table shows 85,000 to 100,000 clones, with roughly nine tenths occurring only once. The V and J genes are TRBV7-8 and TRBJ2-4; maybe TRBD2 (6 bases). Sequencing was done on a sample of PBMCs. This TCR derives from a man aged 25 to 40 in good health and CMV-seropositive. The CDR3 reads CASSFQRVAKNIQYF. The CDR3, as DNA: TGTGCCAGCAGCTTTCAGCGGGTAGCCAAAAACATTCAGTACTTC.